Listed below are T cell receptor beta chains from one sample, sequenced in a study of cytomegalovirus exposure and HLA in healthy donors. The data were produced by immunoSEQ multiplex PCR, yet TCRdb's version contains in-frame clones alone and is incomplete. Among some 200,000 clones listed, roughly 83% were seen once. Specimen: PBMCs. These receptors were taken from a girl aged 5 to 17 in good health and CMV-seronegative. Both conserved end residues are part of each CDR3. Fields, in order: J gene, clone size, D gene, V gene, CDR3 protein, CDR3 DNA. D genes are given only for firm matches. Rows may omit the clone size; those that give it use once, few, many or a size class.

TRBJ1-4,NA,NA,TRBV15,CATSNYQNNEKLFF,TGTGCCACCAGCAATTACCAGAATAATGAAAAACTGTTTTTT
TRBJ2-7,NA,TRBD1,TRBV9,CASSDGTGGYEQYF,TGTGCCAGCAGCGACGGGACAGGGGGATACGAGCAGTACTTC
TRBJ2-7,NA,NA,TRBV28,CASSLTTAYEQYF,TGTGCCAGCAGTTTAACGACAGCTTACGAGCAGTACTTC
TRBJ2-5,NA,NA,TRBV29-1,CSVDRENEETQYF,TGCAGCGTTGACAGGGAAAATGAGGAGACCCAGTACTTC
TRBJ1-2,NA,NA,TRBV5-6,CASNTGGFRYGYTF,TGTGCCAGCAACACCGGGGGGTTTCGGTATGGCTACACCTTC
TRBJ1-5,NA,NA,TRBV19,CASSWTVIQPQHF,TGTGCCAGTAGTTGGACAGTAATTCAGCCCCAGCATTTT
TRBJ1-4,NA,NA,TRBV18,CASSPVRTANEKLFF,TGTGCCAGCTCACCAGTCAGGACAGCTAATGAAAAACTGTTTTTT
TRBJ2-5,NA,NA,TRBV5-4,CASSLQGAGETQYF,TGTGCCAGCAGCTTACAAGGGGCGGGGGAGACCCAGTACTTC
TRBJ2-5,NA,TRBD2,TRBV28,CASRRSGGYALQETQYF,TGTGCCAGCAGAAGGAGCGGGGGGTATGCCCTCCAAGAGACCCAGTACTTC
TRBJ2-7,NA,NA,TRBV6-5,CASSRTRSSYEQYF,TGTGCCAGCAGCCGTACTAGGAGCTCCTACGAGCAGTACTTC
TRBJ1-5,NA,TRBD1,TRBV28,CASSPRDRGFNQPQHF,TGTGCCAGCAGTCCTAGGGACAGGGGCTTCAATCAGCCCCAGCATTTT
TRBJ2-1,NA,TRBD1,TRBV27,CGTGTGVINEQFF,TGTGGAACCGGGACAGGGGTCATCAATGAGCAGTTCTTC
TRBJ2-3,once,NA,TRBV7-2,CASSLAQDTQYF,TGTGCCAGCAGCTTAGCCCAGGATACGCAGTATTTT
TRBJ2-7,NA,NA,TRBV28,CASSLEGRPYEQYF,TGTGCCAGCAGTTTGGAGGGGAGGCCCTACGAGCAGTACTTC
TRBJ2-7,NA,NA,TRBV9,CASSRDSGEQYF,TGTGCCAGCAGCCGGGACAGCGGGGAGCAGTACTTC
TRBJ2-7,few,TRBD1,TRBV18,CASSPRQGTYEQYF,TGTGCCAGCTCGCCAAGACAGGGTACCTACGAGCAGTACTTC
TRBJ2-3,NA,TRBD2,TRBV4-2,CASSPRPSGDTDTQYF,TGTGCCAGCAGCCCCCGACCTAGCGGAGACACAGATACGCAGTATTTT
TRBJ1-3,NA,NA,TRBV10-3,CAISDAGLAGNTIYF,TGTGCCATCAGTGACGCGGGCCTGGCGGGAAACACCATATATTTT
TRBJ2-1,NA,TRBD2,TRBV4-2,CASSQGGTRGYNEQFF,TGTGCCAGCAGCCAAGGAGGGACTAGGGGGTACAATGAGCAGTTCTTC
TRBJ2-2,NA,NA,TRBV21-1,CASSNATLRGSNTGELFF,TGTGCCAGCAGCAATGCGACTTTGCGCGGCTCGAACACCGGGGAGCTGTTTTTT
TRBJ2-5,NA,NA,TRBV28,CASSVTKGFVRGQYF,TGTGCCAGCAGTGTAACCAAGGGGTTTGTTAGAGGCCAGTACTTC
TRBJ2-3,NA,TRBD1,TRBV11-3,CASSPGTVRTDTQYF,TGTGCCAGCAGCCCCGGGACAGTTCGCACAGATACGCAGTATTTT
TRBJ2-2,NA,NA,TRBV5-4,CASSDYGGGAGELFF,TGTGCCAGCAGCGACTACGGAGGGGGCGCCGGGGAGCTGTTTTTT
TRBJ2-2,NA,NA,TRBV5-1,CASRRPSTGELFF,TGCGCCAGCAGACGTCCAAGCACTGGGGAGCTGTTTTTT
TRBJ2-6,NA,TRBD1,TRBV19,CASSIGTGRLSGANVLTF,TGTGCCAGTAGTATTGGGACAGGGAGACTCTCTGGGGCCAACGTCCTGACTTTC
TRBJ2-7,NA,TRBD1,TRBV5-1,CASSRDRGSYEQYF,TGCGCCAGCAGCCGGGACAGGGGTTCCTACGAGCAGTACTTC
TRBJ2-5,NA,NA,TRBV5-1,CASSWQGSGEETQYF,TGCGCCAGCAGCTGGCAAGGTTCGGGGGAAGAGACCCAGTACTTC
TRBJ1-5,NA,NA,TRBV18,CASSPVVQLQPQHF,TGTGCCAGCTCCCCTGTTGTCCAACTACAGCCCCAGCATTTT
TRBJ2-2,NA,TRBD1,TRBV6-5,CASSSLDRVDTGELFF,TGTGCCAGCAGTTCCTTGGACAGGGTGGACACCGGGGAGCTGTTTTTT
TRBJ2-2,NA,TRBD2,TRBV5-1,CASSPGLAGGPIAGELFF,TGCGCCAGCAGCCCGGGACTAGCGGGAGGGCCTATAGCCGGGGAGCTGTTTTTT
TRBJ2-5,NA,NA,TRBV27,CASRRTASRETQYF,TGTGCCAGCAGGCGGACAGCGAGTAGAGAGACCCAGTACTTC
TRBJ2-3,NA,TRBD2,TRBV4-2,CASSQVGKVAGERDTQYF,TGTGCCAGCAGCCAAGTCGGTAAGGTAGCGGGGGAGCGAGATACGCAGTATTTT
TRBJ1-1,NA,NA,TRBV5-5,CASSLGLLNTEAFF,TGTGCCAGCAGCTTGGGACTCCTGAACACTGAAGCTTTCTTT
TRBJ2-1,NA,TRBD2,TRBV9,CASSVAVSGLYNEQFF,TGTGCCAGCAGCGTAGCAGTTAGCGGGCTCTACAATGAGCAGTTCTTC
TRBJ2-5,NA,TRBD2,TRBV28,CASSPGGGETQYF,TGTGCCAGCAGCCCGGGCGGGGGAGAGACCCAGTACTTC
TRBJ2-7,NA,TRBD2,TRBV15,CATSRGAGRLNEQYF,TGTGCCACCAGCAGAGGGGCCGGGAGGCTGAACGAGCAGTACTTC
TRBJ2-5,NA,NA,TRBV2,CASSGPGGVAQETQYF,TGTGCCAGCAGTGGTCCCGGTGGAGTGGCCCAAGAGACCCAGTACTTC
TRBJ1-1,few,NA,TRBV4-1,CASSQDPTGQAFF,TGCGCCAGCAGCCAGGATCCTACAGGGCAAGCTTTCTTT
TRBJ2-7,few,TRBD2,TRBV6-5,CASSYSTSGGWEQYF,TGTGCCAGCAGTTACTCGACTAGCGGGGGCTGGGAGCAGTACTTC
TRBJ1-2,NA,NA,TRBV7-9,CASTTVNYGYTF,TGTGCCAGCACGACAGTAAACTATGGCTACACCTTC
TRBJ1-1,NA,NA,TRBV29-1,CSVGQYEAFF,TGCAGCGTAGGACAGTATGAAGCTTTCTTT
TRBJ1-2,NA,NA,TRBV6-5,CASRQTSNYGYAF,TGTGCCAGCAGGCAAACTTCTAACTATGGCTACGCCTTC
TRBJ2-1,NA,NA,TRBV11-2,CASTGTQPSNEQFF,TGTGCCAGCACCGGGACTCAGCCGTCCAATGAGCAGTTCTTC
TRBJ1-1,NA,NA,TRBV27,CASSLSGGLSEAFF,TGTGCCAGCAGCCTTTCCGGGGGTCTCTCTGAAGCTTTCTTT
TRBJ2-3,NA,TRBD2,TRBV5-1,CASSLALAGTDTQYF,TGCGCCAGCAGCTTGGCCCTAGCGGGAACAGATACGCAGTATTTT
TRBJ2-1,NA,NA,TRBV11-2,CASSLDLGAEQFF,TGTGCCAGCAGCTTAGATCTAGGGGCAGAGCAGTTCTTC
TRBJ2-5,once,TRBD1,TRBV5-4,CASSGQGSQETQYF,TGTGCCAGCAGTGGACAGGGGTCACAAGAGACCCAGTACTTC
TRBJ2-1,NA,NA,TRBV7-3,CASSLSSSVLNEQFF,TGTGCCAGCAGCTTATCAAGTAGTGTGCTCAATGAGCAGTTCTTC
TRBJ2-5,NA,TRBD1,TRBV28,CASRKQGAQETQYF,TGTGCCAGCAGAAAACAGGGGGCGCAAGAGACCCAGTACTTC
TRBJ2-7,NA,TRBD1,TRBV6-1,CASKGTGSYEQYF,TGTGCCAGCAAAGGGACAGGGTCCTACGAGCAGTACTTC
TRBJ2-7,NA,NA,TRBV30,CAWSPGLYEQYF,TGTGCCTGGAGTCCGGGACTCTACGAGCAGTACTTC
TRBJ2-3,NA,NA,TRBV30,CAWRPKISPGTDTQYF,TGTGCCTGGAGACCCAAAATTTCGCCGGGAACAGATACGCAGTATTTT
TRBJ2-3,NA,TRBD2,TRBV6-4,CASSVTSGFTDTQYF,TGTGCCAGCAGTGTAACTAGCGGATTCACAGATACGCAGTATTTT
TRBJ1-2,NA,NA,TRBV29-1,CSVDGGYTF,TGCAGCGTTGATGGCGGCTACACCTTC
TRBJ2-3,once,TRBD2,TRBV7-8,CASSSSLSGRASNTQYF,TGTGCCAGCAGCTCTTCCCTTAGCGGGAGGGCCTCGAATACGCAGTATTTT
TRBJ2-6,NA,TRBD1,TRBV7-2,CASSLGQGSSGANVLTF,TGTGCCAGCAGCCTTGGACAGGGGAGCTCTGGGGCCAACGTCCTGACTTTC
TRBJ1-1,NA,NA,TRBV18,CASSPGTFAEAFF,TGTGCCAGCTCGCCAGGGACATTCGCTGAAGCTTTCTTT
TRBJ2-5,NA,TRBD2,TRBV4-1,CASSQEGSSGSHQTQYF,TGCGCCAGCAGCCAAGAAGGTAGTAGCGGGAGTCACCAGACCCAGTACTTC
TRBJ2-7,NA,NA,TRBV4-2,CASSQQGYEQYF,TGTGCCAGCAGCCAACAGGGCTACGAGCAGTACTTC